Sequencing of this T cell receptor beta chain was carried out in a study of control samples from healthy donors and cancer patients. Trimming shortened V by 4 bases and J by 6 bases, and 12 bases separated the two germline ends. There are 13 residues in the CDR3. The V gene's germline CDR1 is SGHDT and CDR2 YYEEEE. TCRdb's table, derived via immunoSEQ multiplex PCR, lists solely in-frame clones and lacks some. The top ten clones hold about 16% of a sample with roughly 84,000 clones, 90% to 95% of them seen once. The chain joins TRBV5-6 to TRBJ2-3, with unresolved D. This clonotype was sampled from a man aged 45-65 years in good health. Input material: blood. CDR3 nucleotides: TGTGCCAGCAGCCCACAAGTGGAGGATACGCAGTATTTT. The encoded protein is CASSPQVEDTQYF.